Presented here are 14 T cell receptor beta chains from one specimen sequenced in a study of blood T cell repertoires in COVID-19. Assay: immunoSEQ multiplex PCR; the TCRdb copy retains only in-frame clones and omits some. The sample includes about 86,000 clones, around 81% of them seen just once. Specimen: peripheral blood. Receptors were obtained from a man over 45 with acute or convalescent COVID-19.

This clone showed up just once. The chain links TRBV15 to TRBJ2-7; TRBD1 matches 10 bases. Germline CDR1 and CDR2: LNHNV and YYDKDF (reference sequence). The CDR3 sequence is 18 residues long. The V segment lost 3 bases and the J segment 3 bases; nucleotides outside the gene matches: 14. DNA of the CDR3: TGTGCCACCAGCAGGTACCCAGGGGGACAGGGGACTAACTACGAGCAGTACTTC. This sequence encodes CATSRYPGGQGTNYEQYF.

This clone was observed a single time. DNA of the CDR3: TGTGCCAGCAGTTTGGTAGCGTACCAAGAGACCCAGTACTTC. Residues: CASSLVAYQETQYF. The gene calls are TRBV27 and TRBJ2-5; a weak D match, TRBD2 (5 bases). CDR1 and CDR2 from the germline V gene are MNHEY and SMNVEV (reference sequence). V lost 3 bases and J lost 0, with 8 bases in between. CDR3 length: 14 residues.

The table lists this clone with a count of one. The V call is TRBV12-5, the J call TRBJ1-1; 7 bases fit TRBD1. V shed 7 bases, J shed 2 bases, and the junction held 4 bases outside the gene matches. The CDR3 covers 13 residues. Germline CDR1 reads LGHNT; CDR2 reads FRNRAP. Written as DNA, the CDR3 is TGTGCTAGTGCCTCAGGGGGTAACACTGAAGCTTTCTTT. Its translation is CASASGGNTEAFF.

This clone showed up just once. The V gene is TRBV7-9, the J gene TRBJ1-1; 7 bases are a match to TRBD1. The CDR3 spans 16 residues. Losses at the gene ends were 5 bases for V and 1 base for J; bases not matched to a gene: 10. Germline V gene sequence: CDR1 SEHNR, CDR2 FQNEAQ (reference sequence). The DNA for the CDR3 is TGTGCCAGCAGCAATACACCGGGACAGAGGAACACTGAAGCTTTCTTT. As protein: CASSNTPGQRNTEAFF.

The rearrangement uses TRBV7-2 and TRBJ1-5; possibly TRBD1 for D (6 bases). The CDR3 has 15 residues. Trimming pared 0 bases from V and 4 bases from J, leaving 10 bases between. The V gene's germline CDR1 is SGHTA and CDR2 FQGNSA. The CDR3 nucleotides are TGTGCCAGCAGCTTAGCTAGGGGGGGAAATCAGCCCCAGCATTTT. Encoded protein: CASSLARGGNQPQHF.

The rearrangement joins TRBV7-3 to TRBJ1-1; 7 positions match TRBD1. Germline V CDR1 and CDR2: SGHTA, FQGTGA. The trim removed 5 bases at V and 3 bases at J, leaving 3 bases unmatched. The CDR3 consists of 13 residues. CDR3 bases: TGTGCCAGCAGCACGCAGGGGGACACTGAAGCTTTCTTT. This translates into CASSTQGDTEAFF.

This chain joins TRBV28 and TRBJ2-1; 10 nucleotides match TRBD1. Germline loops: CDR1 MDHEN, CDR2 SYDVKM. The CDR3 contains 15 residues. Trimming removed 2 bases from V and 8 bases from J; junction bases left unmatched: 6. Here the CDR3 reads CASSLAGTGAYEQFF. The CDR3 DNA reads as TGTGCCAGCAGTTTAGCCGGGACAGGGGCTTATGAGCAGTTCTTC.

This sequence joins TRBV3-1 (or the pseudogene TRBV3-2) and TRBJ2-3; 9 bases are shared with TRBD2. Germline lookup yields CDR1 LGHDT and CDR2 YNNKEL (reference sequence). The CDR3 consists of 16 residues. J lost 4 bases, V lost 4 bases, and 9 bases had no gene match. CDR3 protein: CASSPLAAGGADTQYF. The CDR3 nucleotides read TGTGCCAGCAGCCCCCTAGCGGCGGGAGGGGCAGATACGCAGTATTTT.

The genes are TRBV18 and TRBJ2-7; 10 bases fit TRBD2. The CDR3 sequence is 14 residues long. CDR1 is KGHSH and CDR2 is LQKENI in the germline V gene. Losses at the gene ends were 6 bases for V and 3 bases for J; bases not matched to a gene: 5. In DNA, the CDR3 is TGTGCCAGCTCCGACTTAGCGGGGGGCTACGAGCAGTACTTC. Translation gives CASSDLAGGYEQYF.

This chain uses TRBV28 with TRBJ2-2, with 8 positions matching TRBD2. The length of the CDR3 is 20 residues. The V gene end was trimmed by 2 bases and the J gene end by 1 base; junction bases not matched to a gene: 15. In germline, CDR1 is MDHEN, CDR2 SYDVKM. CDR3 amino acids: CASSLDSLGLVMGNTGELFF. For the CDR3, the DNA is TGTGCCAGCAGTTTAGATTCCTTGGGACTAGTCATGGGGAACACCGGGGAGCTGTTTTTT. The full variable domain, rest sourced from reference TRBV28 and TRBJ2-2, is DVKVTQSSRYLVKRTGEKVFLECVQDMDHENMFWYRQDPGLGLRLIYFSYDVKMKEKGDIPEGYSVSREKKERFSLILESASTNQTSMYLCASSLDSLGLVMGNTGELFFGEGSRLTVL.

In its sample, this clone ranks as medium-sized (0.01 to 0.1%). Here the CDR3 DNA reads TGTGCCAGCACCCAAAAGACAGGGACAAGCAATCAGCCCCAGCATTTT. It yields the protein CASTQKTGTSNQPQHF. The gene calls are TRBV6-6 and TRBJ1-5, with 7 bases that match TRBD1. The junction had 10 bases not matched to a gene; V was cut back by 7 bases and J by 1 base. The CDR3 is 16 residues long. Germline V CDR1 and CDR2: MNHNY, SVGAGI (reference sequence).

V gene TRBV4-2 combines with J gene TRBJ2-3; the D is unclear. V shed 1 base and J shed 0 bases, with 8 bases lying between them. This CDR3 comprises 15 residues. Germline V gene lookup returns CDR1 LGHNA and CDR2 YNFKEQ. The CDR3 spells CASSQGAESTDTQYF. In DNA form, the CDR3 reads TGTGCCAGCAGCCAAGGCGCGGAGAGCACAGATACGCAGTATTTT.

The chain has TRBV27 and TRBJ2-7, with 8 bases matching TRBD1. The V and J ends lost 5 bases and 1 base, in that order; junction bases with no gene match: 7. The CDR3 loop spans 15 amino acids. Germline V gene data show CDR1 as MNHEY and CDR2 as SMNVEV (reference sequence). The CDR3, as DNA: TGTGCCAGCAGTCCGAATTGGGACAGGTCCTACGAGCAGTACTTC. It codes for CASSPNWDRSYEQYF.

The chain recombines TRBV5-1 with TRBJ2-6; D perhaps matches TRBD1 (7 bases). This CDR3 region has 19 residues. V shed 0 bases and J shed 0 bases, with 16 bases lying between them. CDR1 is SGHRS and CDR2 is YFSETQ in the germline V gene. The chain's CDR3 is CASSLGLWGDSSGANVLTF. Here the CDR3 DNA reads TGCGCCAGCAGCTTGGGCCTTTGGGGGGACAGCTCTGGGGCCAACGTCCTGACTTTC.